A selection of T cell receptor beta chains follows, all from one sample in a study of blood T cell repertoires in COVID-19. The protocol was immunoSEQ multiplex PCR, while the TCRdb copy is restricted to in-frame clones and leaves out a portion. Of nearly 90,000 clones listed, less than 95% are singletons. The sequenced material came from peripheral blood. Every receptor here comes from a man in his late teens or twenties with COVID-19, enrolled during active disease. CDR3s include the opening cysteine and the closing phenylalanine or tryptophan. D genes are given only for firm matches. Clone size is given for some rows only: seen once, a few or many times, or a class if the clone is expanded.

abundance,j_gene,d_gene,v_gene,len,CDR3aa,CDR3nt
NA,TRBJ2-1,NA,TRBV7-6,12,CASSFMGSEQFF,TGTGCCAGCAGCTTTATGGGCTCTGAGCAGTTCTTC
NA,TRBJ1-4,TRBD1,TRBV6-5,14,CASTQGQNGEKLFF,TGTGCCAGCACCCAGGGACAGAATGGTGAAAAACTGTTTTTT
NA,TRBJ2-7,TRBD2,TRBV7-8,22,CASSLARPAGEGASGRSYEQYF,TGTGCCAGCAGCTTAGCGCGACCAGCCGGGGAGGGAGCTAGCGGGAGGTCTTACGAGCAGTACTTC
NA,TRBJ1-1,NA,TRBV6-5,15,CASSYFNRAGTEAFF,TGTGCCAGCAGTTACTTTAACCGGGCGGGCACTGAAGCTTTCTTT
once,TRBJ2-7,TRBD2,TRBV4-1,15,CASSQEAGVYREQYF,TGCGCCAGCAGCCAAGAGGCGGGAGTATATCGCGAGCAGTACTTC
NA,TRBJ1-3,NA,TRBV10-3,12,CATQTGGNTIYF,TGTGCCACCCAGACGGGGGGAAACACCATATATTTT
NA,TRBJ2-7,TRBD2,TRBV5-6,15,CASSFGLAGSYEQYF,TGTGCCAGCAGCTTCGGGCTAGCGGGATCCTACGAGCAGTACTTC
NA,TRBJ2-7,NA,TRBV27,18,CASSLFSRSVQPTYEQYF,TGTGCCAGCAGTTTATTCTCGCGTTCGGTACAGCCAACCTACGAGCAGTACTTC
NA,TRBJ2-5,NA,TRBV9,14,CASSPRTRQETQYF,TGTGCCAGCAGCCCGAGGACACGCCAAGAGACCCAGTACTTC
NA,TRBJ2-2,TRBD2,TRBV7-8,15,CASSSGTRGTGELFF,TGTGCCAGCAGCTCCGGGACTAGGGGCACCGGGGAGCTGTTTTTT
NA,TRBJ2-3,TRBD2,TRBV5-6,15,CASSGGGASGDTQYF,TGTGCCAGCAGCGGCGGGGGAGCGAGCGGCGATACGCAGTATTTT
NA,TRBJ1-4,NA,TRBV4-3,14,CASSQEVGSGKLLF,TGCGCCAGCAGCCAAGAGGTCGGGTCGGGAAAACTGCTTTTT
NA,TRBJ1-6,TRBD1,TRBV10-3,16,CAISTGQGAYNSPLHF,TGTGCCATCAGTACCGGACAGGGTGCCTATAATTCACCCCTCCACTTT
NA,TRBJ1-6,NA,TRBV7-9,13,CASSSNKNSPLHF,TGTGCCAGCAGCTCCAACAAAAATTCACCCCTCCACTTT
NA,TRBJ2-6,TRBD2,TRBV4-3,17,CASSQEGGFSGANVLTF,TGCGCCAGCAGCCAAGAGGGAGGGTTCTCTGGGGCCAACGTCCTGACTTTC
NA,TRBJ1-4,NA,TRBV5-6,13,CASSLQDEEKLLF,TGTGCCAGCAGCTTACAGGATGAGGAAAAACTGCTTTTT
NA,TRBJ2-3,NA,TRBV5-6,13,CASSLWGADTQYF,TGTGCCAGCAGCTTGTGGGGGGCAGATACGCAGTATTTT
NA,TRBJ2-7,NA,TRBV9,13,CASSGWESYEQYF,TGTGCCAGCAGCGGGTGGGAGTCCTACGAGCAGTACTTC
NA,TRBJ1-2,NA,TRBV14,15,CASSRTTAGGYGYTF,TGTGCCAGCAGCCGCACGACGGCGGGGGGCTATGGCTACACCTTC
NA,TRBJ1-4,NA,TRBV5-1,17,CASSSTGLVATNEKLLF,TGCGCCAGCAGCTCCACAGGGCTAGTTGCAACTAATGAAAAACTGCTTTTT
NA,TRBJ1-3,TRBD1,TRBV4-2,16,CASSRRQGAQGNTIYF,TGTGCCAGCAGCCGACGACAGGGGGCGCAAGGAAACACCATATATTTT
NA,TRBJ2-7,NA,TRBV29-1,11,CSVDGEHEQYF,TGCAGCGTTGATGGAGAGCACGAGCAGTACTTC
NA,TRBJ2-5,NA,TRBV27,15,CASSPTGTLRETQYF,TGTGCCAGCAGCCCTACAGGGACCCTCCGAGAGACCCAGTACTTC
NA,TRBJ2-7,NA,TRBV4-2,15,CASSQDPGFSYEQYF,TGTGCCAGCAGCCAAGATCCGGGGTTCTCCTACGAGCAGTACTTC
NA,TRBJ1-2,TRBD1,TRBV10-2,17,CASSGNPPGQTNYGYTF,TGCGCCAGCAGTGGGAACCCTCCGGGACAGACTAACTATGGCTACACCTTC
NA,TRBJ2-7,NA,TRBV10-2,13,CASRDKLPYEQYF,TGCGCCAGCAGGGACAAACTACCCTACGAGCAGTACTTC
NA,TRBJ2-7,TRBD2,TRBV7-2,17,CASSSRTSGILLHEQYF,TGTGCCAGCAGCTCCCGGACTAGCGGGATTCTCCTTCACGAGCAGTACTTC
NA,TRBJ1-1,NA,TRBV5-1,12,CASSPQGSEAFF,TGCGCCAGCAGCCCTCAGGGTTCTGAAGCTTTCTTT
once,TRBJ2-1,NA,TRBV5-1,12,CASSSQGNEQFF,TGCGCCAGCAGCTCCCAGGGCAATGAGCAGTTCTTC
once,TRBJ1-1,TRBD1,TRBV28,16,CASSSGDRLPNTEAFF,TGTGCCAGCAGTAGCGGGGACAGGTTACCGAACACTGAAGCTTTCTTT
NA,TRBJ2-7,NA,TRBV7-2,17,CASSLGKGRILTYEQYF,TGTGCCAGCAGCTTAGGAAAGGGGCGGATCCTTACCTACGAGCAGTACTTC
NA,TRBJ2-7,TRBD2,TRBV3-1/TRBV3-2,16,CASSQGSGRAPHEQYF,TGTGCCAGCAGCCAAGGGAGCGGGAGGGCCCCCCACGAGCAGTACTTC
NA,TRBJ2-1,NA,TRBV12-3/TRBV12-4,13,CASLSGVRDEQFF,TGTGCCAGCCTATCGGGAGTTAGGGATGAGCAGTTCTTC
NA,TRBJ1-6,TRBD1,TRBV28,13,CASSYRGNSPLHF,TGTGCCAGCAGTTACAGGGGCAATTCACCCCTCCACTTT
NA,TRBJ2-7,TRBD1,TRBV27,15,CASSLGTGGRYEQYF,TGTGCCAGCAGTTTAGGTACAGGGGGCAGATACGAGCAGTACTTC
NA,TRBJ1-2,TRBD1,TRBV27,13,CASRDRGTYGYTF,TGTGCCAGCAGAGACAGGGGTACCTATGGCTACACCTTC
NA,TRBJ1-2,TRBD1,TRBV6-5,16,CASSYSGTGSNYGYTF,TGTGCCAGCAGTTACTCCGGGACAGGGTCTAACTATGGCTACACCTTC
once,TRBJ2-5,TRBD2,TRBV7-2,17,CASSLATSGAWKRPQYF,TGTGCCAGCAGCTTAGCGACTAGCGGGGCCTGGAAAAGGCCCCAGTACTTC
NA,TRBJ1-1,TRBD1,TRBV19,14,CASRRTGENTEAFF,TGTGCCAGTAGGAGGACAGGTGAGAACACTGAAGCTTTCTTT
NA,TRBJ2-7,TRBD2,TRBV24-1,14,CATSDQGTSHEQYF,TGTGCCACCAGTGACCAAGGGACTAGTCACGAGCAGTACTTC
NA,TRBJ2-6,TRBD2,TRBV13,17,CASSGTSGSPGANVLTF,TGTGCCAGCAGCGGGACTAGCGGGAGTCCTGGGGCCAACGTCCTGACTTTC
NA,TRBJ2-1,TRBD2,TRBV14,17,CASSQDLGTSGRNEQFF,TGTGCCAGCAGCCAAGATCTCGGGACTAGCGGGAGGAATGAGCAGTTCTTC
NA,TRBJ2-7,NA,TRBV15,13,CATSRVLGGEQYF,TGTGCCACCAGCAGGGTCCTCGGGGGCGAGCAGTACTTC
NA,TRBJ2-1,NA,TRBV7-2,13,CASSLRASPVKFF,TGTGCCAGCAGCTTAAGGGCTAGCCCCGTAAAGTTCTTC
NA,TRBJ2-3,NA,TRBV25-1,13,CASTRRSTDTQYF,TGTGCCAGCACCCGGAGAAGCACAGATACGCAGTATTTT